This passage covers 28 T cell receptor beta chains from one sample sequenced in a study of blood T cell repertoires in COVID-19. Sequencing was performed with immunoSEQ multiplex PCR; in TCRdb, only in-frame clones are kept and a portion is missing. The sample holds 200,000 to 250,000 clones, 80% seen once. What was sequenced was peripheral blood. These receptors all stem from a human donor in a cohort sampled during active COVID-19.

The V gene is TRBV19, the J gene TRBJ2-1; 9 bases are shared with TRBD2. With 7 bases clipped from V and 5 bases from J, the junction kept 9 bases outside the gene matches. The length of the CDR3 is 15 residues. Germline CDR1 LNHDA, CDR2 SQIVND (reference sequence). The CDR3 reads CASTSAGGTHNEQFF. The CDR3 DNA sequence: TGTGCCAGTACCTCAGCGGGAGGAACTCACAATGAGCAGTTCTTC.

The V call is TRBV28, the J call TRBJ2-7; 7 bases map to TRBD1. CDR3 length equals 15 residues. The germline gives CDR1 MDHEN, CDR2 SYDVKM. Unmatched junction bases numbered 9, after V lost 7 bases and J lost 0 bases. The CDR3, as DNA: TGTGCCAGCAATCCCGGAAGGGGGCCCTCCTACGAGCAGTACTTC. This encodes CASNPGRGPSYEQYF.

CDR3 amino acids: CASSLPSRYNEQFF. In DNA form, the CDR3 reads TGTGCCAGCAGCTTACCTAGCAGATACAATGAGCAGTTCTTC. The genes are TRBV5-4 and TRBJ2-1; a possible D gene is TRBD2 (5 bases). V lost 2 bases, J lost 4 bases, and 10 bases lay in between. The germline V gene encodes CDR1 SGHNT and CDR2 YYREEE (reference sequence). This CDR3 is built from 14 residues.

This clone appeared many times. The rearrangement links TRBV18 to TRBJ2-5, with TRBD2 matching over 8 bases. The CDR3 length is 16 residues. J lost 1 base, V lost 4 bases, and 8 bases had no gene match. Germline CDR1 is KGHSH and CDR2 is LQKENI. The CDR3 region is CASSLFLAGTQETQYF. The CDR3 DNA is TGTGCCAGCTCACTGTTCTTAGCGGGGACCCAAGAGACCCAGTACTTC.

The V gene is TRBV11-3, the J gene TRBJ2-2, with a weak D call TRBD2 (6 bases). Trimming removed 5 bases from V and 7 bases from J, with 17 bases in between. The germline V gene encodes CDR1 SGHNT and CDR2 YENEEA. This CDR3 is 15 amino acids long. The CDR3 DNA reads TGTGCCAGCAGCCCCTTTGGAGGGCGAAGCGGGGAGCTGTTTTTT. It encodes CASSPFGGRSGELFF.

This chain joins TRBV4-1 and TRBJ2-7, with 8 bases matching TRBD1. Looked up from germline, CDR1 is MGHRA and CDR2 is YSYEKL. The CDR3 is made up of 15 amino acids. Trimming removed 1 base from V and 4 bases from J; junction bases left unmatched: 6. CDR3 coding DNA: TGCGCCAGCAGCCAAGGAGGACAGGGAATATACGAGCAGTACTTC. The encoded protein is CASSQGGQGIYEQYF.

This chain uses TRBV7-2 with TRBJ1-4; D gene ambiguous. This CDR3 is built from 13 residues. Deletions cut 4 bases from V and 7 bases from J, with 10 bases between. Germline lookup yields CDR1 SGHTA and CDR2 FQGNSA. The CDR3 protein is CASSSRSVEKLFF. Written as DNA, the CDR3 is TGTGCCAGCAGCTCCCGGTCCGTTGAAAAACTGTTTTTT.

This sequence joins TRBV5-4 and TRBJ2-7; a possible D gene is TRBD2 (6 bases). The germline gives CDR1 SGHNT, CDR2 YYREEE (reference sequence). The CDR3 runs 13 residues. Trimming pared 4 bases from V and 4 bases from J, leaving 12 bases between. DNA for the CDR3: TGTGCCAGCAGCGGATCACGGGGGTACGAGCAGTACTTC. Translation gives CASSGSRGYEQYF.

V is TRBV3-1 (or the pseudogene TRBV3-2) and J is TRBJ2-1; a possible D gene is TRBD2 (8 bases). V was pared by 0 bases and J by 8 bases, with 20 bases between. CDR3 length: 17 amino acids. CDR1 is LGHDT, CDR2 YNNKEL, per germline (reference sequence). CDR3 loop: CASSQERGREVRYEQFF. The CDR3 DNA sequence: TGTGCCAGCAGCCAAGAAAGGGGGCGGGAGGTAAGGTATGAGCAGTTCTTC.

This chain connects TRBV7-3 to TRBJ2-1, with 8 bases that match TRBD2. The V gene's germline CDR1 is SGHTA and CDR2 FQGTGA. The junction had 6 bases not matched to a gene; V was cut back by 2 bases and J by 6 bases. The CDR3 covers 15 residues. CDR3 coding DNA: TGTGCCAGCAGCTTACGGGGGGGCCGATCCAATGAGCAGTTCTTC. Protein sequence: CASSLRGGRSNEQFF. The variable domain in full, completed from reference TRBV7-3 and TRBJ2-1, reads GAGVSQTPSNKVTEKGKYVELRCDPISGHTALYWYRQSLGQGPEFLIYFQGTGAADDSGLPNDRFFAVRPEGSVSTLKIQRTERGDSAVYLCASSLRGGRSNEQFFGPGTRLTVL.

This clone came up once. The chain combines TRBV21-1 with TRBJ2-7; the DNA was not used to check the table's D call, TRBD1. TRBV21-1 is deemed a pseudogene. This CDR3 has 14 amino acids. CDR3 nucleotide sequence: TGTGCCAGCAGCAAAGTTTCAGTTCCCTACGAGCAGTACTTC. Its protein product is CASSKVSVPYEQYF.

The CDR3, as DNA: TGTGCCAGCGGGTCGTGGCTTTCTCGGGGGGGCACTGAAGCTTTCTTT. Translation gives CASGSWLSRGGTEAFF. The chain recombines TRBV7-2 with TRBJ1-1; perhaps TRBD1 as D (5 bases). V gave up 8 bases and J gave up 4 bases, with 23 bases separating them. This CDR3 has 16 residues. The germline CDR1 and CDR2 sequences are SGHTA and FQGNSA.

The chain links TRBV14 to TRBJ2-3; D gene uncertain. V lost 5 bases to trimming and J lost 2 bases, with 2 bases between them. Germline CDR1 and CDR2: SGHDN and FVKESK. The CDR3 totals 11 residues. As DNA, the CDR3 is TGTGCCAGCAGCTACACAGATACGCAGTATTTT. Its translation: CASSYTDTQYF. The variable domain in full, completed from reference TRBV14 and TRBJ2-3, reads EAGVTQFPSHSVIEKGQTVTLRCDPISGHDNLYWYRRVMGKEIKFLLHFVKESKQDESGMPNNRFLAERTGGTYSTLKVQPAELEDSGVYFCASSYTDTQYFGPGTRLTVL.

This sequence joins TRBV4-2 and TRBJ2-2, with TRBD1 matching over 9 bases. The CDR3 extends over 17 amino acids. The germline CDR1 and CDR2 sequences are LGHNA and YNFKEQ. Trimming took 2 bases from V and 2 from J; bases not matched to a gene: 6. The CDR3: CASSQPLGQGNTGELFF. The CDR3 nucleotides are TGTGCCAGCAGCCAACCCCTGGGACAGGGTAACACCGGGGAGCTGTTTTTT.

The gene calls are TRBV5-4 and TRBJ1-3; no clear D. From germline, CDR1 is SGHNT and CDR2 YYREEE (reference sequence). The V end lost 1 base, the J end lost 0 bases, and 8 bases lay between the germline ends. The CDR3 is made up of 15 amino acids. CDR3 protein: CASSLKRSSGNTIYF. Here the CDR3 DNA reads TGTGCCAGCAGCTTGAAGAGGAGCTCTGGAAACACCATATATTTT.

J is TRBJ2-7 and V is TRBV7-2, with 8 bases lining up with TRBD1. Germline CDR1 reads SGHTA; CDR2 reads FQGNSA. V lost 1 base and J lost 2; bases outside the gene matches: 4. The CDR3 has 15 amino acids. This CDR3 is CASSLGPGQAYEQYF. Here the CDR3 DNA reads TGTGCCAGCAGCTTAGGGCCGGGACAGGCCTACGAGCAGTACTTC.

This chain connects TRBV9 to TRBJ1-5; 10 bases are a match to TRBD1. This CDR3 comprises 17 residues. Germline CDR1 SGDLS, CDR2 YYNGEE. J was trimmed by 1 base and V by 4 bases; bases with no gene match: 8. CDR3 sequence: CASSIGTGASSNQPQHF. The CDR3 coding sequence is TGTGCCAGCAGCATCGGGACAGGGGCTTCGAGCAATCAGCCCCAGCATTTT.

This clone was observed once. This chain's CDR3 is CASSFNSNQPQHF. CDR3 DNA: TGTGCCAGCAGCTTTAATAGCAATCAGCCCCAGCATTTT. This chain joins TRBV7-2 and TRBJ1-5, with D unclear. Germline assignment: CDR1 SGHTA and CDR2 FQGNSA. This CDR3 region has 13 residues. V dropped 3 bases and J dropped 0 bases, with 3 bases sitting between them.

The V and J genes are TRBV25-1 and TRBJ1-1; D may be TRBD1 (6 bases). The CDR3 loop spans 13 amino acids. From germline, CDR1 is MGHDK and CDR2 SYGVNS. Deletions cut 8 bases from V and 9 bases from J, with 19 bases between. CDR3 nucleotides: TGTGCCAGCTCGCCCCGGGAAACAGGGAAAGCTTTCTTT. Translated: CASSPRETGKAFF.

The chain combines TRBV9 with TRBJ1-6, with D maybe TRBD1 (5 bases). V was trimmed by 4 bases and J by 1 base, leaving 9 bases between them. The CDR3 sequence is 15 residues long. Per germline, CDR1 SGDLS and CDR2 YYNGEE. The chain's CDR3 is CASSPRTSYNSPLHF. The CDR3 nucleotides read TGTGCCAGCAGCCCCCGGACATCCTATAATTCACCCCTCCACTTT.

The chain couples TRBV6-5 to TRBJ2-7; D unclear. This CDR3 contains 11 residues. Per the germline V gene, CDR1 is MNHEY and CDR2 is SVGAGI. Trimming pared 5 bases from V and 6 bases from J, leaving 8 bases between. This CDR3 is CASSSSIEQYF. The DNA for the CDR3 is TGTGCCAGCAGTAGTAGCATCGAGCAGTACTTC.

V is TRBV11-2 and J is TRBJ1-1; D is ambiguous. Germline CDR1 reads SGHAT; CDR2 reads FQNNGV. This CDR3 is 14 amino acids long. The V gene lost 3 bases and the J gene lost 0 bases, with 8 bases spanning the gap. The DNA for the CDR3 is TGTGCCAGCAGCTTGTCGAGTGTGAACACTGAAGCTTTCTTT. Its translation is CASSLSSVNTEAFF.

Written as DNA, the CDR3 is TGTGCCAGCAGCTCGAGGGGTAGCGGGAGGACCCCATACAATGAGCAGTTCTTC. Encoded protein: CASSSRGSGRTPYNEQFF. The chain links TRBV5-4 to TRBJ2-1; 10 bases are shared with TRBD2. V lost 3 bases, J lost 4 bases, and 13 bases stayed unmatched. This CDR3 spans 18 amino acids. CDR1 is SGHNT, CDR2 YYREEE, per germline (reference sequence).

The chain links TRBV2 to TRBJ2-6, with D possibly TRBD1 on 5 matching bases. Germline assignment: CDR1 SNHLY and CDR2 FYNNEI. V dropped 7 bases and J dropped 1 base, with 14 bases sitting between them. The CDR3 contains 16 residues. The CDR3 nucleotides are TGTGCCAGCACTGGACACCTACCTTCTGGGGCCAACGTCCTGACTTTC. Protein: CASTGHLPSGANVLTF.

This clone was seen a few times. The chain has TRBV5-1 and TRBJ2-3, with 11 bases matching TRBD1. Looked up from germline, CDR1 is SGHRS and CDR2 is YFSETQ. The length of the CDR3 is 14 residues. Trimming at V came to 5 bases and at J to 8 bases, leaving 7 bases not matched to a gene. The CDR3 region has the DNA TGCGCCAGCAGTCCGGGACAGGGGGGTGGTACGCAGTATTTT. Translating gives CASSPGQGGGTQYF.

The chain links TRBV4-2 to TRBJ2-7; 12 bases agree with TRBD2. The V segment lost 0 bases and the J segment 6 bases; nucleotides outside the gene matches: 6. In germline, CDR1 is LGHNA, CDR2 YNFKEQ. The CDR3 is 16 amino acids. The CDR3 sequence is CASSQDQTSGSLEQYF. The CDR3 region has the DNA TGTGCCAGCAGCCAAGATCAGACTAGCGGGAGTCTCGAGCAGTACTTC.

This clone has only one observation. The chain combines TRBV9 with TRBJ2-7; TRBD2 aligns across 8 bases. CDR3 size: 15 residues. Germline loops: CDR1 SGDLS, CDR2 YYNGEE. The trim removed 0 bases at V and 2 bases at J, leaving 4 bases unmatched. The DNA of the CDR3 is TGTGCCAGCAGCGTAGGGAGCGGGGGAGCCTACGAGCAGTACTTC. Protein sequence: CASSVGSGGAYEQYF.

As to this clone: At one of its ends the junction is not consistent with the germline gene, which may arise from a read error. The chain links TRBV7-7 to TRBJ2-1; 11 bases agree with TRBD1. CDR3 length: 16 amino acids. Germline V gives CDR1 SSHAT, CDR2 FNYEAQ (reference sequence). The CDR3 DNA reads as TGTGCTAGCAGCTTGGGGGGACAGGGGGTGGGCAATGAGCAGTTCTTC. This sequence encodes CASSLGGQGVGNEQFF.